One sample yielded the 8 T cell receptor beta chains listed below, sequenced in a study of blood T cells in healthy people across ages. A sample-barcoded 5' primer and a J-beta primer mix were used in a second PCR of roughly 7 to 11 cycles. TCRdb ran MiXCR on the 5' RACE reads and lists one entry per CDR3 protein. Of 540,000 or so distinct CDR3 sequences listed, nearly 25% are singletons. These data are also associated with another study on T cells of mothers and their children.

The specimen was blood. The receptor source for this set is a boy between 10 and 17 years old in good health.

The sample holds many counts of this clonotype. The V gene is TRBV7-2, the J gene TRBJ2-5, with TRBD2 matching over 14 bases. The CDR3 has 18 residues. Germline V gives CDR1 SGHTA, CDR2 FQGNSA. V was clipped by 1 base and J by 2 bases; unmatched bases: 6. The CDR3 sequence: CASSLGLAGGFPQETQYF. The CDR3 coding sequence is TGTGCCAGCAGCTTAGGACTAGCGGGGGGGTTTCCGCAAGAGACCCAGTACTTC.

This chain connects TRBV5-1 to TRBJ1-1; 7 nucleotides agree with TRBD1. CDR3 length equals 13 residues. The germline V gene has CDR1 SGHRS and CDR2 YFSETQ. V was clipped by 3 bases and J by 5 bases; unmatched bases: 4. CDR3 amino acids: CASSSRGTTEAFF. The CDR3 nucleotides are TGCGCCAGCAGCTCCAGGGGGACGACTGAAGCTTTCTTT.

The chain uses TRBV4-1 and TRBJ2-1, with D possibly matching TRBD1 (6 bases). Germline CDR1 reads MGHRA; CDR2 reads YSYEKL. The CDR3 length is 16 residues. Trimming took 1 base from V and 3 from J, leaving 13 bases between them. CDR3 loop: CASSQVFQQGYNEQFF. CDR3 DNA: TGCGCCAGCAGCCAAGTCTTCCAACAGGGCTACAATGAGCAGTTCTTC.

The chain employs TRBV20-1 and TRBJ2-3; possible D gene TRBD2, 6 bases. This CDR3 is built from 13 residues. Germline values: CDR1 DFQATT, CDR2 SNEGSKA (reference sequence). V gave up 6 bases and J gave up 7 bases, with 17 bases separating them. As DNA, the CDR3 is TGCAGTGCAATAGCGAACCGGGAGAATACGCAGTATTTT. Translated, it gives CSAIANRENTQYF.

This clonotype showed up just a few times. This chain joins TRBV27 and TRBJ2-5, with 8 bases matching TRBD2. The DNA end favors TRBJ2-7, so the J call may be wrong. Germline CDR1 reads MNHEY; CDR2 reads SMNVEV (reference sequence). The CDR3 loop spans 14 amino acids. CDR3 sequence reads: CASKPGLVRGEQYF. DNA for the CDR3: TGTGCCAGCAAGCCGGGACTAGTAAGGGGCGAGCAGTACTTC.

The genes are TRBV12-3 or TRBV12-4 and TRBJ2-7; D is uncertain. This CDR3 spans 13 amino acids. The ends were cut back, 4 bases at V and 3 bases at J, with 10 bases in the middle. The CDR3 is CASSSQPNYEQYF. The CDR3 DNA is TGTGCCAGCAGTTCTCAGCCCAACTACGAGCAGTACTTC.

The chain couples TRBV7-9 to TRBJ1-1, with D maybe TRBD1 (6 bases). Germline values: CDR1 SEHNR, CDR2 FQNEAQ (reference sequence). This CDR3 has 14 residues. With 5 bases removed from V and 0 bases from J, the gap between germline ends came to 10 bases. The CDR3 DNA reads TGTGCCAGCAGCCACGGACAGATGAACACTGAAGCTTTCTTT. It specifies CASSHGQMNTEAFF.

This rearrangement joins TRBV4-3 to TRBJ2-5, with 7 nucleotides matching TRBD2. Germline loops: CDR1 LGHNA, CDR2 YSLEER. Trimming cost V 1 base and J 5 bases; bases outside gene matches: 7. The CDR3 loop spans 15 amino acids. The CDR3 reads CASSQVLGGGETQYF. The DNA of the CDR3 is TGCGCCAGCAGCCAAGTCCTTGGGGGAGGGGAGACCCAGTACTTC.